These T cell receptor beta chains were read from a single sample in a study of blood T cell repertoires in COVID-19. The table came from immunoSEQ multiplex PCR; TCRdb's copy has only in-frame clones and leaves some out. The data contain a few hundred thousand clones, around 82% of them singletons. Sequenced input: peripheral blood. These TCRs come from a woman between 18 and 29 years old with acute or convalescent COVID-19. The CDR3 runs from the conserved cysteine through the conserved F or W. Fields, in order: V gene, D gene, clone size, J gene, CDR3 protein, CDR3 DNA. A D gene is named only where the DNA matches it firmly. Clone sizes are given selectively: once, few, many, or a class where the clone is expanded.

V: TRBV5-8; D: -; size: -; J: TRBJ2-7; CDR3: CASSFGTTYEQYF; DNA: TGTGCCAGCAGCTTCGGGACAACCTACGAGCAGTACTTC
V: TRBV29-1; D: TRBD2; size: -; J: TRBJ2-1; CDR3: CSVDRRDREAYNEQFF; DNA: TGCAGCGTTGATAGACGGGATCGGGAGGCTTACAATGAGCAGTTCTTC
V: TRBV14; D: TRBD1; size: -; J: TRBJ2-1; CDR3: CASSRTGTGPSSYNEQFF; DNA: TGTGCCAGCAGCCGCACTGGGACAGGCCCAAGCTCCTACAATGAGCAGTTCTTC
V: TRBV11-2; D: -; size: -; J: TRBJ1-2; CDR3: CASSPSSLPSTREGYTF; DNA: TGTGCCAGCAGCCCATCCTCCCTGCCTTCAACCCGGGAAGGCTACACCTTC
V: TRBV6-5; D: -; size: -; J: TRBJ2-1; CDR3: CASSYDIAAGEQFF; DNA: TGTGCCAGCAGTTACGATATAGCGGCCGGTGAGCAGTTCTTC
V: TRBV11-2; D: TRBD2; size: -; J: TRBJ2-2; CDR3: CASGRAAGRYTGELFF; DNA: TGTGCCAGCGGGAGGGCGGCGGGGAGATACACCGGGGAGCTGTTTTTT
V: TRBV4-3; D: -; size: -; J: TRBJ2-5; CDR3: CASSQAAGFQETQYF; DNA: TGCGCCAGCAGCCAAGCTGCAGGGTTCCAAGAGACCCAGTACTTC
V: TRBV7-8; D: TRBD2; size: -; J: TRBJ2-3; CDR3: CASSLVSAGGPLADTQYF; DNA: TGTGCCAGCAGCTTAGTCTCGGCGGGAGGGCCTTTGGCAGATACGCAGTATTTT
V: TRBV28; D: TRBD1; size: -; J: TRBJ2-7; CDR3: CASSRTGALSYEQYF; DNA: TGTGCCAGCAGCCGGACAGGGGCCCTCTCCTACGAGCAGTACTTC
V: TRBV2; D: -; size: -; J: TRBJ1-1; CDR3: CASRVAPSTSAFF; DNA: TGTGCCAGCAGAGTGGCCCCTTCTACTAGTGCTTTCTTT
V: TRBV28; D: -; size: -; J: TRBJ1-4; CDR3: CASSWLHRDTPNEKLFF; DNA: TGTGCCAGCAGTTGGCTCCACCGGGACACTCCTAATGAAAAACTGTTTTTT
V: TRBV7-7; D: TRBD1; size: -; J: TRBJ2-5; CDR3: CASSPWGGTGASQETQYF; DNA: TGTGCTAGCAGCCCCTGGGGCGGGACAGGGGCCTCCCAAGAGACCCAGTACTTC
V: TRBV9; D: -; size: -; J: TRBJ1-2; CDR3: CASSVDQTVYGYTF; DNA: TGTGCCAGCAGCGTCGATCAGACAGTCTATGGCTACACCTTC
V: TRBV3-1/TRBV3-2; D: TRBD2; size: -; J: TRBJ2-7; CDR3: CASRQELAGGEQYF; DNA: TGTGCCAGCCGACAGGAGCTAGCGGGAGGCGAGCAGTACTTC
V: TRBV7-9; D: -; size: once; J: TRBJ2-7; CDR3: CASSPGGQAPYEQYF; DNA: TGTGCCAGCAGCCCTGGTGGGCAGGCTCCCTACGAGCAGTACTTC
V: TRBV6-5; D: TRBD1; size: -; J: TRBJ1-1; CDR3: CASSYRQGDTEAFF; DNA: TGTGCCAGCAGTTACCGCCAGGGGGACACTGAAGCTTTCTTT
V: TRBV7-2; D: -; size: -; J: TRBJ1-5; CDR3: CASSSNRVGQPQHF; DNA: TGTGCCAGCAGCTCGAACAGGGTCGGGCAGCCCCAGCATTTT